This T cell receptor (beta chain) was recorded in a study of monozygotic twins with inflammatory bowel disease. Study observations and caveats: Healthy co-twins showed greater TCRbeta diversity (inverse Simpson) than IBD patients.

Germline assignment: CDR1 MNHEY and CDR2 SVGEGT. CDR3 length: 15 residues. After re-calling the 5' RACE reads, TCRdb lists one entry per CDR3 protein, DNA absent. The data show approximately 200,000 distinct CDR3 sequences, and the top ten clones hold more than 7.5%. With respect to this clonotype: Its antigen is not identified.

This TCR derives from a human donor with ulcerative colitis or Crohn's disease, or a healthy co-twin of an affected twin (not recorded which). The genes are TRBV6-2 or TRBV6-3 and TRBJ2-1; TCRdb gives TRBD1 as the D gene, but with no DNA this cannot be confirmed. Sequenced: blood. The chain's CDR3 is CASSYGDGGDNEQFF.